The count of the clone carrying this TCR beta chain is one. What it binds is unknown. This entry is derived from a study of a mutant IDH1 vaccine in newly diagnosed glioma. For the study at large: Vaccines began 4-6 weeks after radiotherapy alone, or with temozolomide cycles. It was radiotherapy, temozolomide, or both that patients received previously, with most receiving both.

The time point was: week 23, last vaccination. A single vaccine dose contained 300 ug of mutant IDH1 20-mer peptide, and topical imiquimod was used with it. TCRdb's table, derived via immunoSEQ multiplex PCR, lists solely in-frame clones and lacks some. The sample shows 43,000 or so clones, less than 85% of them seen only once. The CDR3 loop spans 16 amino acids. CDR1 LGHNA and CDR2 YSLEER come from the germline V gene. Trimming took off 0 bases at V and 2 bases at J, with 11 bases between the two ends. This sample comprised PBMCs, obtained from a glioma patient whose treatment included an IDH1 peptide vaccine. This receptor was obtained from a woman between 18 and 29 years old with glioma. Some clones in this sample may be carry-over from other donors' samples. The gene calls are TRBV4-3 and TRBJ1-3; D not certain. This CDR3 is CASSQDLGVTGNTIYF. DNA for the CDR3: TGCGCCAGCAGCCAAGATCTGGGCGTGACTGGAAACACCATATATTTT.